The present entry profiles one T cell receptor beta chain with its context. Amplification yielded TCR beta CDR3 regions, with RNA transcripts as the source. Primed by the HTBI set, a first-round RT-PCR was run on the TCR CDR3. TCRdb re-derived calls from the multiplex PCR reads in MiXCR, one entry per CDR3 protein. The sample records roughly 720,000 distinct CDR3 sequences, 17% being singletons. The data were obtained in a study of T cells in Graves' hyperthyroidism and ophthalmopathy. CDR3 length: 14 amino acids. V trimming: 7 bases; J trimming: 6 bases; junction bases outside the gene matches: 11. Looked up from germline, CDR1 is MDHEN and CDR2 is SYDVKM.

The chain combines TRBV28 with TRBJ1-1; 7 bases match TRBD1. The source of this sequence is a man over 45 with Graves' hyperthyroidism. Sequencing used blood. CDR3 DNA: TGTGCCAGCACCCCGGGACAGCGGCGGTCTGAAGCTTTCTTT. It translates to CASTPGQRRSEAFF. Full variable domain (missing parts from reference TRBV28 and TRBJ1-1): DVKVTQSSRYLVKRTGEKVFLECVQDMDHENMFWYRQDPGLGLRLIYFSYDVKMKEKGDIPEGYSVSREKKERFSLILESASTNQTSMYLCASTPGQRRSEAFFGQGTRLTVV.